The 16 T cell receptor beta chains reported below all come from one sample, sequenced in a study of shared clonotypes between healthy human individuals. This table comes from immunoSEQ multiplex PCR, and its TCRdb copy is limited to in-frame clones, with some not included. The table has under 2.5 million clones, 92% seen once. Sequencing was carried out using naive CD4+ T cells from PBMCs. The subset denotes: CD45RA+ positively selected. These TCRs come from a man in his late teens or twenties in good health. Some clones in this sample may be carry-over from other donors' samples.

The V and J genes are TRBV5-1 and TRBJ2-3; D possibly corresponds to TRBD2 (6 bases). CDR3 length: 16 amino acids. The ends were cut back, 1 base at V and 0 bases at J, with 12 bases in the middle. CDR1 SGHRS and CDR2 YFSETQ come from the germline V gene. The CDR3 spells CASSLLAEGSTDTQYF. CDR3 in DNA: TGCGCCAGCAGCTTGTTAGCGGAGGGGAGCACAGATACGCAGTATTTT.

The chain links TRBV15 to TRBJ2-1; 8 bases agree with TRBD2. Germline CDR1 and CDR2: LNHNV and YYDKDF (reference sequence). Unmatched junction bases numbered 7, after V lost 4 bases and J lost 2 bases. The CDR3 runs 16 residues. The CDR3 DNA sequence: TGTGCCACCAGCAAAGGACTAGCTGGGCCCTACAATGAGCAGTTCTTC. Residues: CATSKGLAGPYNEQFF.

The chain is built from TRBV4-1 and TRBJ2-7, with a weak D call TRBD2 (5 bases). Germline CDR1 reads MGHRA; CDR2 reads YSYEKL. Trimming removed 2 bases at V and 5 bases at J, with 16 bases between. The CDR3 runs to 15 residues. CDR3 amino acids: CASSQNSGQRDEQYF. The CDR3 DNA is TGCGCCAGCAGCCAAAATTCGGGTCAGAGGGACGAGCAGTACTTC.

This rearrangement joins TRBV19 to TRBJ2-1; 11 bases are a match to TRBD2. Per the germline V gene, CDR1 is LNHDA and CDR2 is SQIVND (reference sequence). Losses at the gene ends were 8 bases for V and 12 bases for J; bases not matched to a gene: 9. This CDR3 has 13 amino acids. DNA for the CDR3: TGTGCCAGTGGGGCTAGCGGGAGGTTCAGGCAGTTCTTC. It is translated as CASGASGRFRQFF.

The chain is built from TRBV11-2 and TRBJ2-7; D not certain. From germline, CDR1 is SGHAT and CDR2 FQNNGV. The CDR3 is 15 residues long. Trimming took 1 base from V and 1 from J, leaving 11 bases between them. CDR3 in amino acids: CASSLAYRASYEQYF. The CDR3 DNA is TGTGCCAGCAGCTTAGCGTACCGAGCATCCTACGAGCAGTACTTC.

The V and J genes are TRBV7-8 and TRBJ2-5, with 7 positions matching TRBD1. The V gene end was trimmed by 5 bases and the J gene end by 2 bases; junction bases not matched to a gene: 8. Germline V CDR1 and CDR2: SGHVS, FQNEAQ. The CDR3 is 15 amino acids. This CDR3 is CASSLGTDPQETQYF. The CDR3 DNA is TGTGCCAGCAGCCTTGGGACAGATCCTCAAGAGACCCAGTACTTC.

The gene calls are TRBV28 and TRBJ1-5, with a weak D call TRBD1 (6 bases). Germline CDR1 is MDHEN and CDR2 is SYDVKM. Trimming stripped 7 bases from V and 2 bases from J, with 12 bases between. The CDR3 is 14 amino acids. In DNA form, the CDR3 reads TGTGCCAGCATTTTGAGACAGGGCAATCAGCCCCAGCATTTT. Amino acids: CASILRQGNQPQHF.

The chain carries TRBV9 and TRBJ2-3, with D perhaps being TRBD1 or TRBD2 (6 bases each). This CDR3 comprises 17 residues. The germline V and J ends were trimmed by 0 bases and 5 bases, with 19 bases remaining between them. Germline V gene sequence: CDR1 SGDLS, CDR2 YYNGEE. CDR3 protein: CASSVEYRGIGGDTQYF. CDR3 nucleotide sequence: TGTGCCAGCAGCGTAGAGTATCGCGGGATAGGGGGAGATACGCAGTATTTT.

This sequence joins TRBV5-1 and TRBJ2-3; no firm D call. CDR1 and CDR2 from the germline V gene are SGHRS and YFSETQ. The CDR3 extends over 15 amino acids. Deletions cut 1 base from V and 2 bases from J, with 11 bases between. The CDR3: CASSLFRLLTDTQYF. In DNA, the CDR3 is TGCGCCAGCAGCTTGTTTCGACTTCTCACAGATACGCAGTATTTT.

The chain couples TRBV28 to TRBJ1-2; D may be TRBD1 (5 bases). V lost 8 bases, J lost 4 bases, and 17 bases lay in between. Looked up from germline, CDR1 is MDHEN and CDR2 is SYDVKM. The CDR3 has 14 residues. The CDR3 reads CASASGGLSYGYTF. The CDR3 nucleotides are TGTGCCAGCGCCAGTGGGGGTCTCTCCTATGGCTACACCTTC.

The chain employs TRBV27 and TRBJ2-1; D is possibly TRBD2 (5 bases). Germline V gene data show CDR1 as MNHEY and CDR2 as SMNVEV (reference sequence). This CDR3 has 14 amino acids. V gave up 5 bases and J gave up 9 bases, with 17 bases separating them. CDR3 nucleotide sequence: TGTGCCAGCAGTCCCTCCCGCCCGGCGGGTGAGCAGTTCTTC. The encoded protein is CASSPSRPAGEQFF.

The chain's CDR3 is CASSSGLAGLEQYF. CDR3 DNA sequence: TGCGCCAGCAGCTCGGGACTAGCGGGACTCGAGCAGTACTTC. The V and J genes are TRBV5-1 and TRBJ2-7; TRBD2 agrees at 13 bases. The CDR3 contains 14 residues. CDR1 is SGHRS and CDR2 is YFSETQ in the germline V gene. V shed 3 bases, J shed 6 bases, and the junction held 3 bases outside the gene matches.

Regarding this clone: Other DNA sequences in the same sample also yield this CDR3. This chain joins TRBV7-9 and TRBJ2-1, with TRBD2 identical over 9 bases. The J segment lost 1 base and the V segment lost 5 bases, leaving 3 bases of the junction unmatched. CDR1 is SEHNR and CDR2 is FQNEAQ in the germline V gene (reference sequence). The CDR3 runs 15 residues. The DNA of the CDR3 is TGTGCCAGCAGCCCACTAGCGGGTTCCTACAATGAGCAGTTCTTC. It specifies CASSPLAGSYNEQFF.

The chain uses TRBV5-1 and TRBJ1-1, with TRBD1 as a possible D gene (5 bases). The V gene's germline CDR1 is SGHRS and CDR2 YFSETQ. With 2 bases removed from V and 3 bases from J, the gap between germline ends came to 11 bases. This CDR3 has 14 residues. The CDR3 coding sequence is TGCGCCAGCAGCTTACTTGTAGGGGACACTGAAGCTTTCTTT. Translating it yields CASSLLVGDTEAFF.

Concerning this clone: Other DNA sequences in this sample translate to the same CDR3. J is TRBJ2-7 and V is TRBV9, with D possibly being TRBD1 (6 bases). Germline assignment: CDR1 SGDLS and CDR2 YYNGEE. The germline V and J ends were trimmed by 0 bases and 2 bases, with 9 bases remaining between them. This CDR3 is 14 amino acids long. CDR3 loop: CASSVGQGPYEQYF. In DNA form, the CDR3 reads TGTGCCAGCAGCGTAGGTCAGGGGCCCTACGAGCAGTACTTC.

This clone was detected only once. The chain employs TRBV5-1 and TRBJ2-5, with a tentative D call TRBD1 (6 bases). Trimming took off 3 bases at V and 4 bases at J, with 13 bases between the two ends. The CDR3 consists of 14 residues. Germline V lookup: CDR1 SGHRS, CDR2 YFSETQ. CDR3 amino acids: CASSSGAFGETQYF. CDR3 sequence (DNA): TGCGCCAGCAGCTCAGGGGCGTTCGGAGAGACCCAGTACTTC.